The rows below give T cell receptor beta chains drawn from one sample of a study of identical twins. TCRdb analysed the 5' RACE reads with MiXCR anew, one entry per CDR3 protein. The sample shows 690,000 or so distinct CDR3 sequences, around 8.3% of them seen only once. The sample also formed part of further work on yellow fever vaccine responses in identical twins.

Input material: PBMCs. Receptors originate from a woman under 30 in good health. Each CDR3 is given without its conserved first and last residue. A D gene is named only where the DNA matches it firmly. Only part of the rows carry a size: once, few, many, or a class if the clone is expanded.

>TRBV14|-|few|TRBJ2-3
ASSQDTNRRDTQY
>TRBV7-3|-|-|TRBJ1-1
ASSLMRHTEAF
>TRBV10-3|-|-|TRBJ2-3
AISDYNATQY
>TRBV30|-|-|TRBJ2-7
AWSVLGSSYEQY
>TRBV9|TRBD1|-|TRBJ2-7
ASSSGTGTGEQY
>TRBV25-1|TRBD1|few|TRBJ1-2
ASSERQGANGYT
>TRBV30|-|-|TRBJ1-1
AWSFRTGMNTEAF
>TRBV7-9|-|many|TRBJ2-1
ASSTTLDQF
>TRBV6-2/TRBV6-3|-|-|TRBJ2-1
ASSYPRLLRENEQF
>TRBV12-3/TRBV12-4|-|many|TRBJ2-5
ASSLSQGIQETQY
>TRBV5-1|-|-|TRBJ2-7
ASSFGPTASYEQY
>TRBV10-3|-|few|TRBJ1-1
AISEASPPEAF
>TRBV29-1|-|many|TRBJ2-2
SVVENTGELF
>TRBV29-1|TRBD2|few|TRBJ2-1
SVYNSGGVYEQF
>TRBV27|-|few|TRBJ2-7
ASSNALEQY
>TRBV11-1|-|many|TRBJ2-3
ASRRGGTGTAFTDTQY
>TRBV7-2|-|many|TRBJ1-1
ASRTDPTGGTEAF
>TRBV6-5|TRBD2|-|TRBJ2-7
ASSYRGSGSLSYEQY
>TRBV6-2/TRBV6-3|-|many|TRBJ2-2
ATSDSSANTGELF
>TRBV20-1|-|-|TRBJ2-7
SALRDGTSYEQY
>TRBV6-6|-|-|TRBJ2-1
ASSPGFHEQF
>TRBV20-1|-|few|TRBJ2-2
SASGLMDTGELF
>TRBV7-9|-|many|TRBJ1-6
ASSPQSSYNSPLH
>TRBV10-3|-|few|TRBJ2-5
AISEGGGGETQY
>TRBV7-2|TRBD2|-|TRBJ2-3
ASSFHSGLAGAPQY
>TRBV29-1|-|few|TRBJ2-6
SVEVGDSEGANVLT
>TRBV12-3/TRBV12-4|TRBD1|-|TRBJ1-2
ASSTTGVYGYT
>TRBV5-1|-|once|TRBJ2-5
ASSIDVTGYAIETQY
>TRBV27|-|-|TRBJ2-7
ASSPTTPPYEQY
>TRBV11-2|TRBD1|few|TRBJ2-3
ASSPRTGPLFTQY
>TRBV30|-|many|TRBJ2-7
AWSHTDSYYEQY
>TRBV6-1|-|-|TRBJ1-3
ASSQMWGAGNTIY
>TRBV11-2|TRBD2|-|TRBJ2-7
ASSLTGGLSSYEQY